One sample yielded the 28 T cell receptor beta chains listed below, sequenced in a study of blood T cells in healthy people across ages. Primed by a sample-barcoded 5' primer and a J-beta primer mix, a second PCR proceeded for 7 to 11 cycles. Each CDR3 protein gets one entry after TCRdb re-called the 5' RACE reads with MiXCR. This sample has 650,000 to 800,000 distinct CDR3 sequences, with around 42% found just once. Sequences were obtained from blood. These receptors were obtained from a man aged 60 to 75 in good health.

V gene TRBV5-1 combines with J gene TRBJ1-6; TRBD1 agrees at 8 bases. V trimming: 3 bases; J trimming: 0 bases; junction bases outside the gene matches: 8. Germline CDR1 and CDR2: SGHRS and YFSETQ. The CDR3 sequence is 18 residues long. For the CDR3, the DNA is TGCGCCAGCAGCTGGACAGGGAAGGGGTACTCCTATAATTCACCCCTCCACTTT. Protein product: CASSWTGKGYSYNSPLHF.

In its sample, this clonotype was seen a few times. In DNA form, the CDR3 reads TGTGCCAGCAGCGTAGTCGGAGATAGCAATCAGCCCCAGCATTTT. This gives the protein CASSVVGDSNQPQHF. The chain carries TRBV9 and TRBJ1-5; no clear D gene. Germline V gene sequence: CDR1 SGDLS, CDR2 YYNGEE. Deletions cut 0 bases from V and 0 bases from J, with 7 bases between. The CDR3 contains 15 residues. Full variable domain (remainder filled in from reference TRBV9 and TRBJ1-5): DSGVTQTPKHLITATGQRVTLRCSPRSGDLSVYWYQQSLDQGLQFLIQYYNGEERAKGNILERFSAQQFPDLHSELNLSSLELGDSALYFCASSVVGDSNQPQHFGDGTRLSIL.

This clonotype was counted only a few times. The chain is built from TRBV20-1 and TRBJ2-3; D uncertain. From germline, CDR1 is DFQATT and CDR2 SNEGSKA (reference sequence). The CDR3 sequence is 15 residues long. V was clipped by 1 base and J by 5 bases, with 16 bases between them. CDR3 amino acids: CSARADLTKGDTQYF. CDR3 sequence (DNA): TGCAGTGCTAGAGCCGATCTAACAAAGGGAGATACGCAGTATTTT.

There are a few counts of this clonotype. This chain links TRBV15 with TRBJ2-1; TRBD2 is a possible D gene (6 bases). CDR1 is LNHNV and CDR2 is YYDKDF in the germline V gene (reference sequence). Deletions cut 8 bases from V and 4 bases from J, with 15 bases between. The CDR3 is made up of 14 amino acids. CDR3 region: CATLRAGSYNEQFF. The CDR3 DNA reads TGTGCCACCCTGCGTGCGGGAAGTTACAATGAGCAGTTCTTC.

There are a few counts of this clonotype. The CDR3 sequence is CASSWGTGGAKDTQYF. CDR3 DNA: TGTGCCAGCAGTTGGGGGACAGGGGGCGCGAAAGATACGCAGTATTTT. This chain links TRBV27 with TRBJ2-3; 12 bases are shared with TRBD1. Germline CDR1 is MNHEY and CDR2 is SMNVEV (reference sequence). This CDR3 spans 16 amino acids. V dropped 4 bases and J dropped 5; count of bases not matched to a gene: 7.

This clonotype was seen only a few times. V usage is TRBV7-2 and J usage is TRBJ2-5; TRBD2 matches 9 bases. The CDR3 length is 18 residues. Germline CDR1 reads SGHTA; CDR2 reads FQGNSA. J gave up 2 bases and V 1 base, and 11 bases lay outside the gene matches. This chain's CDR3 is CASSLVPGPSGEQETQYF. The CDR3 DNA sequence: TGTGCCAGCAGCTTAGTGCCAGGGCCTAGCGGGGAACAAGAGACCCAGTACTTC.

The chain recombines TRBV27 with TRBJ1-4; D is unresolved. This CDR3 spans 16 amino acids. Trimming removed 4 bases from V and 0 bases from J, with 12 bases in between. Germline-derived CDR1 and CDR2 are MNHEY and SMNVEV (reference sequence). The CDR3 loop reads CASSSRSSPTNEKLFF. CDR3 nucleotide sequence: TGTGCCAGCAGTTCCAGATCTAGCCCAACTAATGAAAAACTGTTTTTT.

This clonotype has more than one count but fewer than ten. The J gene is TRBJ2-5, the V gene TRBV4-1; weak D call: TRBD1 (6 bases). This CDR3 is built from 16 residues. The germline V gene has CDR1 MGHRA and CDR2 YSYEKL. V was clipped by 3 bases and J by 3 bases, with 17 bases between them. CDR3 nucleotides: TGCGCCAGCAGCCAGGGGCGCCCACAGGGAGAAGAGACCCAGTACTTC. Residues: CASSQGRPQGEETQYF.

Note on this clonotype: A junction boundary mismatches the germline segment, possibly from a read error. V gene TRBV10-3 combines with J gene TRBJ2-7; 10 bases are shared with TRBD1. The CDR3 extends over 15 amino acids. The germline V gene has CDR1 ENHRY and CDR2 SYGVKD. The CDR3 DNA reads TGTGCCATCAGTGAGTCGAGGACAGGGGGTAACGAGCATTACTTC. It specifies CAISESRTGGNEHYF.

This chain connects TRBV6-6 to TRBJ2-5, with a possible D match to TRBD2 (7 bases). The DNA end favors TRBJ2-1, so the J call may be wrong. Per germline, CDR1 MNHNY and CDR2 SVGAGI (reference sequence). This CDR3 spans 17 amino acids. As DNA, the CDR3 is TGTGCCAGCAGTTACGGCGGGGGCCGAACTTTCCAAGAGACCCAGTTCTTC. Amino acid sequence: CASSYGGGRTFQETQFF.

This clonotype turned up a few times. The chain joins TRBV6-2 or TRBV6-3 to TRBJ2-7, with 11 bases that match TRBD2. J gave up 4 bases and V 4 bases, and 6 bases lay outside the gene matches. From germline, CDR1 is MNHEY and CDR2 SVGEGT. This CDR3 region has 15 residues. The CDR3 loop is CASSSPTSGGYEQYF. Written as DNA, the CDR3 is TGTGCCAGCAGTTCCCCTACTAGCGGGGGATACGAGCAGTACTTC.

The chain employs TRBV6-6 and TRBJ1-1; a weak D match, TRBD1 (5 bases). Deletions cut 0 bases from V and 3 bases from J, with 11 bases between. The length of the CDR3 is 15 residues. The V gene's germline CDR1 is MNHNY and CDR2 SVGAGI (reference sequence). CDR3 residues: CASSYSQGGDTEAFF. The DNA of the CDR3 is TGTGCCAGCAGTTACTCGCAGGGAGGGGACACTGAAGCTTTCTTT.

This clonotype was seen a few times. V usage is TRBV6-5 and J usage is TRBJ2-7, with D perhaps TRBD1 (6 bases). Germline V gives CDR1 MNHEY, CDR2 SVGAGI. There are 17 residues in the CDR3. The V and J ends lost 2 bases and 3 bases respectively, with 20 bases between them. The CDR3 spells CASSYDGDGGHNYEQYF. The DNA for the CDR3 is TGTGCCAGCAGTTACGACGGCGATGGGGGACACAACTACGAGCAGTACTTC.

J is TRBJ2-5 and V is TRBV6-2 or TRBV6-3; 8 bases map to TRBD1. The ends lost 10 bases at V and 11 bases at J; junction bases unmatched: 12. The CDR3 is 12 residues long. Germline V gene sequence: CDR1 MNHEY, CDR2 SVGEGT. The CDR3 protein is CATQTGAAEQYF. The CDR3 DNA reads as TGTGCCACCCAGACAGGGGCAGCTGAGCAGTACTTC.

The chain links TRBV7-2 to TRBJ2-7; D remains unclear. Germline V lookup: CDR1 SGHTA, CDR2 FQGNSA. CDR3 length: 12 amino acids. Trimming left V 5 bases short and J 6 bases short, with 11 bases between. The CDR3 region has the DNA TGTGCCAGCAGCGCCGACTTTGGCGAGCAGTACTTC. Protein sequence: CASSADFGEQYF.

The chain employs TRBV4-3 and TRBJ2-1, with 9 positions matching TRBD2. This CDR3 has 14 amino acids. Germline V CDR1 and CDR2: LGHNA, YSLEER. V lost 3 bases and J lost 6; bases outside the gene matches: 3. The CDR3 is CASSQSSGVNEQFF. The CDR3 DNA sequence: TGCGCCAGCAGCCAGTCTAGCGGGGTCAATGAGCAGTTCTTC.

This chain joins TRBV4-1 and TRBJ1-4; tentatively, D is TRBD1 (6 bases). Trimming removed 4 bases at V and 8 bases at J, with 17 bases between. CDR3 length: 15 amino acids. The germline V gene has CDR1 MGHRA and CDR2 YSYEKL. The CDR3 region is CASSPGTPRYEKLFF. In DNA, the CDR3 is TGCGCCAGCAGCCCCGGGACACCGAGATACGAAAAACTGTTTTTT.

This clonotype was detected once. V gene TRBV7-8 combines with J gene TRBJ2-7; unclear D gene. CDR3 length equals 14 residues. Trimming left V 2 bases short and J 1 base short, with 9 bases between. Germline lookup yields CDR1 SGHVS and CDR2 FQNEAQ. The CDR3 region has the DNA TGTGCCAGCAGCTTACGGATATGGTCCTACGAGCAGTACTTC. Its translation is CASSLRIWSYEQYF.

The rearrangement uses TRBV6-4 and TRBJ2-7, with 10 bases fitting TRBD2. The DNA matches TRBJ2-5 better at its end, which makes the J call doubtful. CDR1 MRHNA and CDR2 SNTAGT come from the germline V gene. This CDR3 is built from 17 residues. CDR3: CASSAKGLAGDGETQYF. DNA for the CDR3: TGTGCCAGCAGTGCCAAGGGGCTAGCGGGAGATGGGGAGACCCAGTACTTC.

This clonotype has ten or more counts. This chain links TRBV24-1 with TRBJ2-3; unclear D gene. Germline V lookup: CDR1 KGHDR, CDR2 SFDVKD. CDR3 length equals 11 residues. V lost 9 bases to trimming and J lost 4 bases, with 7 bases between them. The CDR3: CATGQADTQYF. The CDR3 DNA reads TGTGCCACCGGGCAGGCAGATACGCAGTATTTT.

This clonotype was counted a few times. The genes are TRBV5-1 and TRBJ2-7; 7 nucleotides align to TRBD1. This CDR3 is 13 amino acids long. Trimming removed 4 bases from V and 6 bases from J; junction bases left unmatched: 7. Germline values: CDR1 SGHRS, CDR2 YFSETQ. DNA of the CDR3: TGCGCCAGCAGCACAGGGGACGCGGGCGAGCAGTACTTC. It is translated as CASSTGDAGEQYF. The whole variable domain, filled in from reference TRBV5-1 and TRBJ2-7, reads KAGVTQTPRYLIKTRGQQVTLSCSPISGHRSVSWYQQTPGQGLQFLFEYFSETQRNKGNFPGRFSGRQFSNSRSEMNVSTLELGDSALYLCASSTGDAGEQYFGPGTRLTVT.

This clonotype was found many times. This sequence joins TRBV6-2 or TRBV6-3 and TRBJ2-7; TRBD2 agrees at 7 bases. CDR3 size: 17 residues. The germline V gene encodes CDR1 MNHEY and CDR2 SVGEGT. Germline trimming cut 2 bases from V and 3 bases from J; bases unmatched to any gene: 13. CDR3 in amino acids: CASSYEWESGVRYEQYF. CDR3 bases: TGTGCCAGCAGTTACGAGTGGGAGAGCGGGGTACGCTACGAGCAGTACTTC.

V usage is TRBV7-2 and J usage is TRBJ1-6; D is possibly TRBD1 (5 bases). There are 12 residues in the CDR3. The V gene's germline CDR1 is SGHTA and CDR2 FQGNSA. V shed 5 bases and J shed 13 bases, with 12 bases lying between them. CDR3 in amino acids: CASSLNRTPLHF. The CDR3 region has the DNA TGTGCCAGCAGCCTAAACAGGACGCCCCTCCACTTT.

This sequence joins TRBV6-5 and TRBJ2-5, with D perhaps matching TRBD1 (8 bases). CDR3 length equals 15 residues. V was pared by 5 bases and J by 11 bases, with 24 bases between. Looked up from germline, CDR1 is MNHEY and CDR2 is SVGAGI. CDR3 residues: CASSLGTTTGGEQYF. The CDR3 bases are TGTGCCAGCAGTCTCGGGACTACAACAGGGGGGGAGCAGTACTTC.

The V and J genes are TRBV20-1 and TRBJ2-1; a weak D match, TRBD1 (5 bases). The J call may be wrong; the DNA end is better matched by TRBJ2-7. Germline assignment: CDR1 DFQATT and CDR2 SNEGSKA (reference sequence). This CDR3 spans 16 amino acids. In DNA form, the CDR3 reads TGCAGTGCTCCCGTTTTCGGCAGGACAAACTGGAATGAGCAGTACTTC. Its translation is CSAPVFGRTNWNEQYF.

This clonotype occurred a few times. The chain combines TRBV7-2 with TRBJ2-1, with 12 bases identical to TRBD2. Germline V lookup: CDR1 SGHTA, CDR2 FQGNSA. V dropped 0 bases and J dropped 7; count of bases not matched to a gene: 4. The CDR3 consists of 16 residues. The CDR3 nucleotides are TGTGCCAGCAGCTTAGCGGTCCTAGCGGGGGGGAATGAGCAGTTCTTC. Translating it yields CASSLAVLAGGNEQFF.

This clonotype was picked up a small number of times. The rearrangement links TRBV14 to TRBJ1-2; D is undetermined. V gave up 5 bases and J gave up 5 bases, with 15 bases separating them. This CDR3 comprises 14 residues. CDR1 is SGHDN, CDR2 FVKESK, per germline. This CDR3 is CASSWGSTEYGYTF. The DNA for the CDR3 is TGTGCCAGCAGCTGGGGTTCTACGGAATATGGCTACACCTTC.

About this clonotype itself: With a much larger clone just one base away, this may be a read error. The rearrangement joins TRBV7-3 to TRBJ2-3, with 7 bases fitting TRBD1. The CDR3 totals 14 residues. Germline assignment: CDR1 SGHTA and CDR2 FQGTGA. Trimming took 5 bases from V and 2 from J; bases not matched to a gene: 4. In nucleotides, the CDR3 is TGTGCCAGCAGCGCCGGGACAGTCACAGATACGCAGTATTTT. Translating gives CASSAGTVTDTQYF.